This paragraph covers one TCR beta chain sequence. Its antigen is still unknown. This specimen comes from a study of regulatory T cells in long-lasting Graves disease. Study results and caveats: Repertoires from persistent disease leaned toward TRBV28, TRBJ1-2 and TRBJ2-5.

The CDR3 covers 13 residues. Trimming left V 6 bases short and J 0 bases short, with 7 bases between. Germline V gene sequence: CDR1 MNHEY, CDR2 SMNVEV (reference sequence). Time point described: persistent/refractory GD, antithyroid drugs over 5 years with positive TRAb. Extracted PBMC RNA gave rise to the TCR library. By American Thyroid Association guidelines, Graves' disease was diagnosed in the cohort. Construction of the TCR beta libraries employed iRepertoire HTBI primers in conjunction with Arm-PCR of CDR3 regions. Study processing details: Detected in the samples were approximately 58 TRBV and over 11 TRBJ segments. A single record per CDR3 protein comes from TCRdb applying MiXCR to the multiplex PCR reads. V and J calls and clone size were set by TCRdb, not the authors. The repertoire holds 400,000 to 500,000 distinct CDR3 sequences, with 20% to 25% as singletons.

The source of this sequence is a female donor with Graves disease. This rearrangement joins TRBV27 to TRBJ2-3, with D unresolved. Sequenced material: peripheral blood mononuclear cells (PBMCs), taken when the disease was refractory, from a patient treated with antithyroid drugs. The CDR3 is CASRTRSTDTQYF. The CDR3 DNA reads as TGTGCCAGCAGGACCCGGAGCACAGATACGCAGTATTTT.